The rows below give T cell receptor beta chains drawn from one sample of a study of blood T cell repertoires in COVID-19. TCRdb keeps only in-frame clones here, not all; method: immunoSEQ multiplex PCR. The profile shows some 140,000 clones, roughly 83% of them singletons. The sequenced material came from PBMCs or T cells enriched from blood (not recorded which). All receptors come from a man aged 35 to 55 with acute COVID-19. Both conserved end residues are part of each CDR3. A D gene is named only where the DNA matches it firmly. Size is omitted from some rows. Given values are once, few, many or a class for expanded clones.

v_gene: TRBV10-3; abundance: NA; d_gene: NA; j_gene: TRBJ2-7; CDR3nt: TGTGCCATCAGTGAGTATCGGCAGGGCGAGCAGTACTTC; CDR3aa: CAISEYRQGEQYF
v_gene: TRBV25-1; abundance: NA; d_gene: TRBD1; j_gene: TRBJ1-2; CDR3nt: TGTGCCAGCAGTGCTGCGACAGGGGACTATGGCTACACCTTC; CDR3aa: CASSAATGDYGYTF
v_gene: TRBV4-3; abundance: once; d_gene: NA; j_gene: TRBJ1-2; CDR3nt: TGCGCCAGCAGCCAAGTTCTCGGGAACTATGGCTACACCTTC; CDR3aa: CASSQVLGNYGYTF
v_gene: TRBV4-1; abundance: NA; d_gene: TRBD1; j_gene: TRBJ1-4; CDR3nt: TGCGCCAGCAGCCCAACAGGGGTAGCTAATGAAAAACTGTTTTTT; CDR3aa: CASSPTGVANEKLFF
v_gene: TRBV5-1; abundance: NA; d_gene: NA; j_gene: TRBJ1-3; CDR3nt: TGCGCCAGCAGCTTGGAGGGGACTGGAAACACCATATATTTT; CDR3aa: CASSLEGTGNTIYF
v_gene: TRBV5-1; abundance: NA; d_gene: TRBD2; j_gene: TRBJ2-5; CDR3nt: TGCGCCAGCAGCTTGATCGCCGGGGAGGGAGAGACCCAGTACTTC; CDR3aa: CASSLIAGEGETQYF
v_gene: TRBV6-2/TRBV6-3; abundance: NA; d_gene: NA; j_gene: TRBJ2-3; CDR3nt: TGTGCCAGCAGTTTCGCGGGCGACTTCACAGATACGCAGTATTTT; CDR3aa: CASSFAGDFTDTQYF
v_gene: TRBV6-5; abundance: few; d_gene: NA; j_gene: TRBJ1-2; CDR3nt: TGTGCCAGCAGTACATCCCGGGTCGATGGCTACACCTTC; CDR3aa: CASSTSRVDGYTF
v_gene: TRBV7-2; abundance: NA; d_gene: NA; j_gene: TRBJ1-5; CDR3nt: TGTGCCAGCAGCGTCGGACTCAACAATCAGCCCCAGCATTTT; CDR3aa: CASSVGLNNQPQHF
v_gene: TRBV7-2; abundance: NA; d_gene: NA; j_gene: TRBJ2-5; CDR3nt: TGTGCCAGCAGCCTTAGAATAGGCTACTACCATGCGGAGACCCAGTACTTC; CDR3aa: CASSLRIGYYHAETQYF
v_gene: TRBV7-2; abundance: NA; d_gene: NA; j_gene: TRBJ2-3; CDR3nt: TGTGCCAGCAGCGCGGAGGGCCGGGGTTTCACAGATACGCAGTATTTT; CDR3aa: CASSAEGRGFTDTQYF
v_gene: TRBV7-8; abundance: once; d_gene: NA; j_gene: TRBJ2-1; CDR3nt: TGTGCCAGCAGCTTAGCGAAAATTCGAGGAAATGAGCAGTTCTTC; CDR3aa: CASSLAKIRGNEQFF
v_gene: TRBV7-2; abundance: NA; d_gene: TRBD1; j_gene: TRBJ1-4; CDR3nt: TGTGCCAGCAGCTTAGTCAAGGGGACAGGGCACGAAAAACTGTTTTTT; CDR3aa: CASSLVKGTGHEKLFF
v_gene: TRBV14; abundance: NA; d_gene: TRBD1; j_gene: TRBJ1-2; CDR3nt: TGTGCCAGCAGCCAAGGGGGAGGGACAGGGGATAACTATGGCTACACCTTC; CDR3aa: CASSQGGGTGDNYGYTF
v_gene: TRBV7-9; abundance: NA; d_gene: TRBD1; j_gene: TRBJ2-7; CDR3nt: TGTGCCAGCAGCTTAGCGGGACAGGTCCACGAGCAGTACTTC; CDR3aa: CASSLAGQVHEQYF
v_gene: TRBV4-3; abundance: NA; d_gene: NA; j_gene: TRBJ1-2; CDR3nt: TGCGCCAGCAGCCAATTGTTGAACAGTCTAATCGGCTACACCTTC; CDR3aa: CASSQLLNSLIGYTF
v_gene: TRBV6-1; abundance: NA; d_gene: NA; j_gene: TRBJ1-5; CDR3nt: TGTGCCAGCAGTGATAGGGGGGGCACCTATCAGCCCCAGCATTTT; CDR3aa: CASSDRGGTYQPQHF
v_gene: TRBV7-8; abundance: NA; d_gene: NA; j_gene: TRBJ1-6; CDR3nt: TGTGCCAGCAGCTTACCGGACAGCTCCTATAATTCACCCCTCCACTTT; CDR3aa: CASSLPDSSYNSPLHF
v_gene: TRBV12-3/TRBV12-4; abundance: NA; d_gene: TRBD1; j_gene: TRBJ1-1; CDR3nt: TGTGCCAGCGCGTACAGGGGCGGCTCTGAAGCTTTCTTT; CDR3aa: CASAYRGGSEAFF
v_gene: TRBV7-2; abundance: NA; d_gene: NA; j_gene: TRBJ1-3; CDR3nt: TGTGCCAGCAGCGCAAGACAGGAATCCTCTGGAAACACCATATATTTT; CDR3aa: CASSARQESSGNTIYF
v_gene: TRBV5-4; abundance: NA; d_gene: TRBD2; j_gene: TRBJ2-1; CDR3nt: TGTGCCAGCAGCTTGGCTAGCCGGGGGGGTAGTAATGAGCAGTTCTTC; CDR3aa: CASSLASRGGSNEQFF
v_gene: TRBV5-1; abundance: NA; d_gene: NA; j_gene: TRBJ2-3; CDR3nt: TGCGCCAGCAGCTTGACAGAAGATACGCAGTATTTT; CDR3aa: CASSLTEDTQYF
v_gene: TRBV6-5; abundance: once; d_gene: TRBD1; j_gene: TRBJ2-7; CDR3nt: TGTGCCAGCAGGGGGACAGACACCTACGAGCAGTACTTC; CDR3aa: CASRGTDTYEQYF
v_gene: TRBV4-3; abundance: NA; d_gene: TRBD1; j_gene: TRBJ1-4; CDR3nt: TGCGCCAGCAGCCAATTCAGGGGCAGGGGGCTCATCAGCGCCCCTGAAAAACTGTTTTTT; CDR3aa: CASSQFRGRGLISAPEKLFF
v_gene: TRBV30; abundance: NA; d_gene: TRBD1; j_gene: TRBJ1-5; CDR3nt: TGTGCCTGGAGTCCGGACAGGGTACAGCCCCAGCATTTT; CDR3aa: CAWSPDRVQPQHF
v_gene: TRBV19; abundance: few; d_gene: TRBD1; j_gene: TRBJ2-7; CDR3nt: TGTGCCAGTAGTCCTCGGACAGGGCCCCCCTACGAGCAGTACTTC; CDR3aa: CASSPRTGPPYEQYF
v_gene: TRBV27; abundance: NA; d_gene: TRBD1; j_gene: TRBJ2-5; CDR3nt: TGTGCCAGCAGTTTAATATACGGGACAGCAGAGACCCAGTACTTC; CDR3aa: CASSLIYGTAETQYF
v_gene: TRBV5-4; abundance: NA; d_gene: TRBD2; j_gene: TRBJ2-4; CDR3nt: TGTGCCAGCAGCTTGACTAGCGGGGGGGAAAGTGGCATTCAGTACTTC; CDR3aa: CASSLTSGGESGIQYF
v_gene: TRBV24-1; abundance: NA; d_gene: NA; j_gene: TRBJ2-1; CDR3nt: TGTGCCACCAGTGAACCGACTAGCAATGAGCAGTTCTTC; CDR3aa: CATSEPTSNEQFF
v_gene: TRBV19; abundance: NA; d_gene: TRBD1; j_gene: TRBJ1-5; CDR3nt: TGTGCCAGTAGTTCCCCCGGGACAGGGGGACATCAGCCCCAGCATTTT; CDR3aa: CASSSPGTGGHQPQHF
v_gene: TRBV12-3/TRBV12-4; abundance: NA; d_gene: NA; j_gene: TRBJ2-3; CDR3nt: TGTGCCAGCAGCCCTCGGGGAGATACGCAGTATTTT; CDR3aa: CASSPRGDTQYF
v_gene: TRBV7-8; abundance: NA; d_gene: NA; j_gene: TRBJ2-3; CDR3nt: TGTGCCAGCAGCTTAGCGGGACTCCCGGAGGGTGGAAATACGCAGTATTTT; CDR3aa: CASSLAGLPEGGNTQYF
v_gene: TRBV3-1/TRBV3-2; abundance: NA; d_gene: NA; j_gene: TRBJ2-1; CDR3nt: TGTGCCAGCAGACCGGTCCAGCAGTTCTTC; CDR3aa: CASRPVQQFF
v_gene: TRBV4-2; abundance: few; d_gene: NA; j_gene: TRBJ1-2; CDR3nt: TGTGCCAGCAGACACACAGGTGGAGCTAACTATGGCTACACCTTC; CDR3aa: CASRHTGGANYGYTF
v_gene: TRBV24-1; abundance: NA; d_gene: TRBD1; j_gene: TRBJ2-1; CDR3nt: TGTGCCACCAGTGGACCCACGAGGACAGGGGCCCGGGATGAGCAGTTCTTC; CDR3aa: CATSGPTRTGARDEQFF
v_gene: TRBV27; abundance: NA; d_gene: NA; j_gene: TRBJ2-7; CDR3nt: TGTGCCAGCAGTTCGGGAACCTACGAGCAGTACTTC; CDR3aa: CASSSGTYEQYF
v_gene: TRBV28; abundance: NA; d_gene: NA; j_gene: TRBJ1-1; CDR3nt: TGTGCCAGCAGTTTATATGTCGGGGGGGCGAACACTGAAGCTTTCTTT; CDR3aa: CASSLYVGGANTEAFF
v_gene: TRBV28; abundance: NA; d_gene: NA; j_gene: TRBJ1-1; CDR3nt: TGTGCCAGCATAGGCAGGGGGAACACTGAAGCTTTCTTT; CDR3aa: CASIGRGNTEAFF
v_gene: TRBV19; abundance: NA; d_gene: NA; j_gene: TRBJ2-5; CDR3nt: TGTGCCAGTAGTATTAGCGTCTCCGGGACCCAGTACTTC; CDR3aa: CASSISVSGTQYF
v_gene: TRBV7-2; abundance: NA; d_gene: TRBD2; j_gene: TRBJ2-1; CDR3nt: TGTGCCAGCAGCTCCCCGGGACTAGCATCTGGGGGGCAGTTCTTC; CDR3aa: CASSSPGLASGGQFF
v_gene: TRBV5-1; abundance: NA; d_gene: TRBD2; j_gene: TRBJ2-3; CDR3nt: TGCGCCAGCAGCCTGATTAGCGGGGGAAACACAGATACGCAGTATTTT; CDR3aa: CASSLISGGNTDTQYF
v_gene: TRBV4-2; abundance: NA; d_gene: TRBD1; j_gene: TRBJ2-7; CDR3nt: TGTGCCAGCAGCCCACAACCCGGGACAGAGGGCTACGAGCAGTACTTC; CDR3aa: CASSPQPGTEGYEQYF
v_gene: TRBV25-1; abundance: few; d_gene: NA; j_gene: TRBJ1-1; CDR3nt: TGTGCCAGCAGTGAAGGCCCCACCACTGAAGCTTTCTTT; CDR3aa: CASSEGPTTEAFF
v_gene: TRBV3-1/TRBV3-2; abundance: NA; d_gene: TRBD2; j_gene: TRBJ2-2; CDR3nt: TGTGCCAGCAGCCAACCCTCAGCGGGAGAGACCGGGGAGCTGTTTTTT; CDR3aa: CASSQPSAGETGELFF
v_gene: TRBV27; abundance: NA; d_gene: NA; j_gene: TRBJ1-5; CDR3nt: TGTGCCAGCAGTTTATCAAGTCGGTCCAATCAGCCCCAGCATTTT; CDR3aa: CASSLSSRSNQPQHF
v_gene: TRBV6-2/TRBV6-3; abundance: NA; d_gene: TRBD2; j_gene: TRBJ2-3; CDR3nt: TGTGCCAGCAGTTACGTTCGGCGGGGGGACACAGATACGCAGTATTTT; CDR3aa: CASSYVRRGDTDTQYF
v_gene: TRBV15; abundance: NA; d_gene: TRBD1; j_gene: TRBJ2-6; CDR3nt: TGTGCCACCAGCAGGGGTCCAGCCGGGACAGGGGCCCTCTCTGGGGCCAACGTCCTGACTTTC; CDR3aa: CATSRGPAGTGALSGANVLTF
v_gene: TRBV7-9; abundance: NA; d_gene: TRBD1; j_gene: TRBJ2-7; CDR3nt: TGTGCCAGCAGCAACCGGGACAGGGTCTACGAGCAGTACTTC; CDR3aa: CASSNRDRVYEQYF
v_gene: TRBV7-9; abundance: NA; d_gene: TRBD2; j_gene: TRBJ2-1; CDR3nt: TGTGCCAGCAGCTTACCAGCGGGAGACGAGCAGTTCTTC; CDR3aa: CASSLPAGDEQFF
v_gene: TRBV6-1; abundance: NA; d_gene: TRBD2; j_gene: TRBJ2-1; CDR3nt: TGTGCCAGCAGTGATGCGGGGGGCTACAATGAGCAGTTCTTC; CDR3aa: CASSDAGGYNEQFF
v_gene: TRBV21-1; abundance: once; d_gene: NA; j_gene: TRBJ2-5; CDR3nt: TGTGCCAGCAGCAAATTGGGGGGGGAAGAGACCCAGTACTTC; CDR3aa: CASSKLGGEETQYF
v_gene: TRBV9; abundance: NA; d_gene: NA; j_gene: TRBJ2-6; CDR3nt: TGTGCCAGCAGCGTAGCTACAGGGTTGGCAGCTGGGGCCAACGTCCTGACTTTC; CDR3aa: CASSVATGLAAGANVLTF
v_gene: TRBV4-3; abundance: NA; d_gene: TRBD1; j_gene: TRBJ1-2; CDR3nt: TGCGCCAGCAGCCGCGGAGGCGTGGACAGGGACTATGGCTACACCTTC; CDR3aa: CASSRGGVDRDYGYTF